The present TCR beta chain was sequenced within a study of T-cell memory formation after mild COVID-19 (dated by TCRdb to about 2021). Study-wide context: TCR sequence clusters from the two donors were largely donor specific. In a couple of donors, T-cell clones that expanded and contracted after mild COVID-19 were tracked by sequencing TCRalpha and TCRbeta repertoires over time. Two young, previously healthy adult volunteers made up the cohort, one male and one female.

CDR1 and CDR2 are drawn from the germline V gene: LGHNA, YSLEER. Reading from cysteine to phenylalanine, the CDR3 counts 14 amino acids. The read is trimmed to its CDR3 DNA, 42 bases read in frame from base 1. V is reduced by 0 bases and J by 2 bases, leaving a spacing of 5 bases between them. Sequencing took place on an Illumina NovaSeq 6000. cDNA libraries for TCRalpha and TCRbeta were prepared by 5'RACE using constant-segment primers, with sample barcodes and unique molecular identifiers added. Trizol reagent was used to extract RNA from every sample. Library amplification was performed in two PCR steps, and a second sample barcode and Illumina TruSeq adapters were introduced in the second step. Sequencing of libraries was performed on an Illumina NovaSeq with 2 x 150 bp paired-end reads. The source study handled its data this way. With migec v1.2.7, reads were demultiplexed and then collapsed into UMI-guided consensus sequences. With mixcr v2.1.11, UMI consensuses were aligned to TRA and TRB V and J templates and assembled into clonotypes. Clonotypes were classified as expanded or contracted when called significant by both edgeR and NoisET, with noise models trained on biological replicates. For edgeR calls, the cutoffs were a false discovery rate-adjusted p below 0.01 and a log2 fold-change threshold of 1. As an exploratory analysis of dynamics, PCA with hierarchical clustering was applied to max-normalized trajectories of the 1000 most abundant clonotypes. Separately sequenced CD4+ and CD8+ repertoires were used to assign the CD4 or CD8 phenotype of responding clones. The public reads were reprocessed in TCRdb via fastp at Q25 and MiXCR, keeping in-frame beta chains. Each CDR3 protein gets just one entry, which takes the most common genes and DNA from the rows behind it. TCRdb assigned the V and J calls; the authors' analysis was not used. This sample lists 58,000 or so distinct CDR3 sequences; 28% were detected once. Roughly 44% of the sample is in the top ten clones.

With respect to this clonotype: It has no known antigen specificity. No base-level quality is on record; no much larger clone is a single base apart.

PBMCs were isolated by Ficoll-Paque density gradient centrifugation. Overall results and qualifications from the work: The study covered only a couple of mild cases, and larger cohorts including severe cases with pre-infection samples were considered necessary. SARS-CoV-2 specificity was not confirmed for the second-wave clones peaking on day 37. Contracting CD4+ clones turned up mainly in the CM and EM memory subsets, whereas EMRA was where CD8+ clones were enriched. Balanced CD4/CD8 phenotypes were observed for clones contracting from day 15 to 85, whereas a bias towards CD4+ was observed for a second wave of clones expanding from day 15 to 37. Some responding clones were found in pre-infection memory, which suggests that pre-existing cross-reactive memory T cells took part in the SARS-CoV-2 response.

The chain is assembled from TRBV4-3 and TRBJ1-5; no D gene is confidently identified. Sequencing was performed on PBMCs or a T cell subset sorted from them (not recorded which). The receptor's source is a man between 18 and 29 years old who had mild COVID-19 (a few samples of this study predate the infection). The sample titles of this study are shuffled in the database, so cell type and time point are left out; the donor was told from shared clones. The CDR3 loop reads CASSQEQGNQPQHF. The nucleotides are TGCGCCAGCAGCCAAGAGCAGGGCAATCAGCCCCAGCATTTT.